The clone carrying this T cell receptor (beta chain) is medium-sized (0.01 to 0.1%) in the sample. Antigen specificity is unknown. TCRbeta library preparation incorporated unique molecular identifiers. TCRdb reanalysed the PCR reads using MiXCR and keeps one entry per CDR3 protein. Here the sample spans 4,300 or so distinct CDR3 sequences, 12% being singletons. The data derive from a study of T-cell reconstitution after alpha-beta-depleted transplantation in children. Study observations and caveats: Recipient T cells and thymic progenitors that survived were the source of the high TCRbeta diversity seen at day 60 in some patients. Reports say that about two months after transplant, the alpha-beta T cells came out of several hundred graft clones that had expanded. After one year, T-cell counts and TCRbeta diversity mostly came from new T cells.

Trimming shortened V by 0 bases and J by 5 bases, and 25 bases separated the two germline ends. Germline CDR1 is MGHRA and CDR2 is YSYEKL. This CDR3 has 19 residues. This TCR derives from a male patient aged 2-15 years who had a stem cell transplant for acute lymphoblastic leukemia, so the T cells may come from the graft donor. The sequencing here drew on PBMCs, mostly from graft donor cells, taken 60 days after TCRalphabeta/CD19-depleted stem cell transplant. The gene calls are TRBV4-1 and TRBJ2-5, with a possible D match to TRBD1 (5 bases). CDR3 in amino acids: CASSQDVGQGNRHGETQYF. The CDR3 DNA reads as TGCGCCAGCAGCCAAGACGTTGGGCAGGGAAACAGACATGGGGAGACCCAGTACTTC.